A single sample gave rise to the 26 T cell receptor beta chains below, sequenced in a study of T cells in Graves' hyperthyroidism and ophthalmopathy. Researchers amplified the TCR beta CDR3 regions from RNA transcripts. Primed by the HTBI set, a first-round RT-PCR was run on the TCR CDR3. TCRdb called the multiplex PCR reads again in MiXCR, with one record for every CDR3 protein. The sample shows more than 45,000 distinct CDR3 sequences, less than 50% of them seen only once. Specimen: blood. The origin of the receptors is a woman aged 25 to 39 with Graves' ophthalmopathy.

This clonotype was counted at least ten times. The chain links TRBV10-3 to TRBJ2-3, with a weak D call TRBD1 (6 bases). Germline V gives CDR1 ENHRY, CDR2 SYGVKD. The CDR3 sequence is 13 residues long. V dropped 6 bases and J dropped 11 bases, with 18 bases sitting between them. This CDR3 reads CAIRTGTDNEQYF. The CDR3 DNA is TGTGCCATCAGGACAGGAACCGACAATGAGCAGTATTTT.

The rearrangement links TRBV9 to TRBJ1-2; TRBD1 might be the D (5 bases). Germline-derived CDR1 and CDR2 are SGDLS and YYNGEE. The CDR3 is 12 residues long. The V gene lost 3 bases and the J gene lost 6 bases, with 9 bases spanning the gap. The CDR3 sequence is CASSAGPNGYTF. The CDR3 DNA is TGTGCCAGCAGCGCGGGACCAAATGGCTACACCTTC.

The rearrangement uses TRBV24-1 and TRBJ1-2; 9 nucleotides agree with TRBD1. Germline CDR1 reads KGHDR; CDR2 reads SFDVKD. The CDR3 sequence is 14 residues long. The trim removed 3 bases at V and 8 bases at J, leaving 6 bases unmatched. The CDR3 loop reads CATSDDRDRDGYTF. The DNA of the CDR3 is TGTGCCACCAGTGATGACCGGGACAGGGACGGCTACACCTTC.

About this clonotype: An end of the junction differs from the germline gene, which may be a read error. The chain joins TRBV7-9 to TRBJ1-1; no clear D. Germline V gene lookup returns CDR1 SEHNR and CDR2 FQNEAQ (reference sequence). CDR3 length: 13 residues. The CDR3: CASSTDPNTEALF. For the CDR3, the DNA is TGTGCCAGCAGCACGGACCCGAACACTGAAGCTCTCTTT.

This clonotype has a count of ten or more. The chain links TRBV6-6 to TRBJ2-7, with 8 nucleotides matching TRBD1. This CDR3 has 14 amino acids. Trimming removed 0 bases from V and 6 bases from J; junction bases left unmatched: 4. Looked up from germline, CDR1 is MNHNY and CDR2 is SVGAGI (reference sequence). CDR3 DNA: TGTGCCAGCAGTTACTCGCAGGGGGCCTCCGAGCAGTACTTC. Its translation is CASSYSQGASEQYF.

This clonotype was detected ten times or more. V usage is TRBV6-1 and J usage is TRBJ1-4, with 8 bases fitting TRBD1. Trimming cost V 3 bases and J 5 bases; bases outside gene matches: 2. CDR3 size: 14 residues. Germline-derived CDR1 and CDR2 are MNHNS and SASEGT. The CDR3 protein is CASSEGQENEKLFF. CDR3 in DNA: TGTGCCAGCAGTGAGGGACAGGAAAATGAAAAACTGTTTTTT.

This clonotype was detected only a few times. V is TRBV27 and J is TRBJ1-3; perhaps TRBD1 as D (6 bases). The V gene's germline CDR1 is MNHEY and CDR2 SMNVEV (reference sequence). CDR3 length: 15 amino acids. V lost 6 bases and J 0 bases, leaving 12 bases between the germline ends. DNA for the CDR3: TGTGCCAGCAGAAGGACAGAGAGCTCTGGAAACACCATATATTTT. Translating it yields CASRRTESSGNTIYF.

This clonotype was counted at least ten times. The J gene is TRBJ1-1, the V gene TRBV11-2; D call uncertain. The germline CDR1 and CDR2 sequences are SGHAT and FQNNGV. The CDR3 is 14 residues long. Trimming took off 2 bases at V and 1 base at J, with 8 bases between the two ends. CDR3 nucleotide sequence: TGTGCCAGCAGCTTAAGCGGGCCGAACACTGAAGCTTTCTTT. The encoded protein is CASSLSGPNTEAFF.

This chain connects TRBV14 to TRBJ2-1; D unresolved. The germline CDR1 and CDR2 sequences are SGHDN and FVKESK. This CDR3 has 14 amino acids. Trimming shortened V by 0 bases and J by 10 bases, and 13 bases separated the two germline ends. The CDR3 loop reads CASSQESWAREQFF. The CDR3 DNA is TGTGCCAGCAGCCAAGAAAGCTGGGCGAGGGAGCAGTTCTTC. Full variable domain (rest looked up from reference TRBV14 and TRBJ2-1): EAGVTQFPSHSVIEKGQTVTLRCDPISGHDNLYWYRRVMGKEIKFLLHFVKESKQDESGMPNNRFLAERTGGTYSTLKVQPAELEDSGVYFCASSQESWAREQFFGPGTRLTVL.

This clonotype was recorded only once. The junction and the germline gene differ at one end; a read error may be behind it. The chain employs TRBV11-2 and TRBJ2-7; D is tentatively TRBD1 or TRBD2 (6 bases each). CDR1 is SGHAT, CDR2 FQNNGV, per germline. The CDR3 has 13 residues. The CDR3, as DNA: TGTGCCAGCACCTTAGGGGGGTCCTACGAGCAGTACTTC. It yields the protein CASTLGGSYEQYF.

In the case of this clonotype: Since a much larger clone is just one base distant, this may be a read error. This CDR3 fails to terminate in the conserved phenylalanine or tryptophan, so it likely reflects a read error. The chain carries TRBV30 and TRBJ1-5, with a possible D match to TRBD1 (5 bases). The V and J ends lost 5 bases and 5 bases respectively, with 10 bases between them. The CDR3 loop spans 12 amino acids. Germline V gene lookup returns CDR1 GTSNPN and CDR2 SVGIG (reference sequence). CDR3 in DNA: TGTGCCTGGGGGGCCGGGGATCAGCCCCAGCATGTT. Its protein is CAWGAGDQPQHV.

This clonotype was observed at least ten times. This chain links TRBV20-1 with TRBJ2-3, with 10 positions matching TRBD1. CDR3 length: 15 amino acids. Trimming took 6 bases from V and 5 from J; bases not matched to a gene: 11. CDR1 is DFQATT, CDR2 SNEGSKA, per germline (reference sequence). The CDR3 is CSAPGTGAPQDTQYF. The CDR3 DNA reads as TGCAGTGCCCCCGGGACAGGGGCGCCTCAAGATACGCAGTATTTT.

At least ten counts were recorded for this clonotype. This sequence joins TRBV13 and TRBJ2-1; D is tentatively TRBD1 or TRBD2 (6 bases each). CDR3 length equals 13 residues. Per germline, CDR1 PRHDT and CDR2 FYEKMQ (reference sequence). Trimming cost V 5 bases and J 11 bases, with 16 bases left between them. The CDR3 bases are TGTGCCAGCAGCCGACTCTTCGGGGGCAAGCAGTTCTTC. Translated: CASSRLFGGKQFF.

The sample holds a few counts of this clonotype. J is TRBJ2-2 and V is TRBV18; no definite D call. CDR1 is KGHSH, CDR2 LQKENI, per germline. The CDR3 totals 14 residues. V was trimmed by 2 bases and J by 2 bases, leaving 6 bases between them. As DNA, the CDR3 is TGTGCCAGCTCACCAGAAGGCAACACCGGGGAGCTGTTTTTT. Protein: CASSPEGNTGELFF.

The CDR3 reads CASRRVGSYEQYF. The CDR3 coding sequence is TGTGCCAGCAGGCGGGTAGGGTCCTACGAGCAGTACTTC. The genes are TRBV11-2 and TRBJ2-7; a weak D match, TRBD2 (5 bases). Per the germline V gene, CDR1 is SGHAT and CDR2 is FQNNGV. CDR3 size: 13 residues. Trimming took off 6 bases at V and 1 base at J, with 10 bases between the two ends.

This clonotype occurred many times. The chain has TRBV30 and TRBJ1-5; D gene uncertain. The V gene's germline CDR1 is GTSNPN and CDR2 SVGIG (reference sequence). The CDR3 has 10 residues. Between the trimmed V and J ends, which lost 5 bases and 5 bases, there was a span of 4 bases. The CDR3 DNA reads as TGTGCCTGGCCTCATCAGCCCCAGCATTTT. This sequence encodes CAWPHQPQHF.

This clonotype was seen many times. V gene TRBV12-3 or TRBV12-4 combines with J gene TRBJ1-4, with 7 bases aligning to TRBD1. V lost 7 bases, J lost 5 bases, and 7 bases stayed unmatched. The CDR3 sequence is 14 residues long. CDR3 DNA: TGTGCCAGCACCCCGGACAGGAGGAATGAAAAACTGTTTTTT. Amino acid sequence: CASTPDRRNEKLFF.

There are a few counts of this clonotype. The chain combines TRBV28 with TRBJ2-7; 9 positions match TRBD1. With V trimmed by 1 base and J by 5 bases, 6 bases remained unmatched. The CDR3 has 15 residues. Germline V gene lookup returns CDR1 MDHEN and CDR2 SYDVKM. CDR3 protein: CASSLLGQGVDEQYF. The DNA for the CDR3 is TGTGCCAGCAGTTTATTGGGACAGGGTGTCGACGAGCAGTACTTC.

This clonotype was found many times. CDR3: CASSLEGIRSPLHF. CDR3 in DNA: TGTGCCAGCAGCTTGGAGGGTATTCGTTCACCCCTCCACTTT. The gene calls are TRBV5-6 and TRBJ1-6; unclear D gene. Trimming took off 0 bases at V and 9 bases at J, with 10 bases between the two ends. Germline V lookup: CDR1 SGHDT, CDR2 YYEEEE. This CDR3 comprises 14 residues.

Concerning this clonotype: Sequence at one end of the junction differs from germline and may be a read error. The gene calls are TRBV19 and TRBJ2-1; tentative D call: TRBD2 (5 bases). Per germline, CDR1 LNHDA and CDR2 SQIVND (reference sequence). This CDR3 is built from 15 residues. The CDR3 DNA reads as TGTGTCAGTAGACGTAGTGGGAGCGTGGACAATGAGCAGTTCTTC. It translates to CVSRRSGSVDNEQFF. Filled out from reference TRBV19 and TRBJ2-1, the complete variable domain reads DGGITQSPKYLFRKEGQNVTLSCEQNLNHDAMYWYRQDPGQGLRLIYYSQIVNDFQKGDIAEGYSVSREKKESFPLTVTSAQKNPTAFYLCVSRRSGSVDNEQFFGPGTRLTVL.

The chain links TRBV28 to TRBJ2-3; 7 bases are shared with TRBD2. The CDR3 runs to 15 residues. The ends lost 8 bases at V and 0 bases at J; junction bases unmatched: 8. Per germline, CDR1 MDHEN and CDR2 SYDVKM. The CDR3 spells CASGGGSLSTDTQYF. CDR3 in DNA: TGTGCCAGCGGTGGCGGGAGCCTAAGCACAGATACGCAGTATTTT.

This chain links TRBV4-1 with TRBJ1-1; 8 bases are a match to TRBD1. Trimming took 2 bases from V and 8 from J; bases not matched to a gene: 10. The CDR3 totals 15 residues. Germline V CDR1 and CDR2: MGHRA, YSYEKL. The DNA of the CDR3 is TGCGCCAGCAGCCAACTTAGGACAGGGACGACGGAAGCTTTCTTT. It yields the protein CASSQLRTGTTEAFF.

This rearrangement joins TRBV10-1 to TRBJ2-3; 10 bases line up with TRBD2. The CDR3 covers 18 residues. After removal of 7 bases from V and 3 bases from J, the junction contained 16 bases not matched to a gene. CDR1 is WNHNN and CDR2 is SYGVQD in the germline V gene (reference sequence). The CDR3 sequence is CASIHPAQLAGETDTQYF. Here the CDR3 DNA reads TGCGCCAGCATCCACCCCGCGCAGCTAGCGGGAGAAACAGATACGCAGTATTTT.

This clonotype was seen ten or more times. The rearrangement links TRBV7-2 to TRBJ2-5; 9 nucleotides line up with TRBD2. CDR3 length equals 17 residues. CDR1 SGHTA and CDR2 FQGNSA come from the germline V gene. Losses at the gene ends were 7 bases for V and 3 bases for J; bases not matched to a gene: 15. The CDR3 bases are TGTGCCAGCACCCTCCCGGGCGTAGCGGGGGTGGAAGAGACCCAGTACTTC. Translation: CASTLPGVAGVEETQYF. The full variable domain, completed using reference TRBV7-2 and TRBJ2-5, is GAGVSQSPSNKVTEKGKDVELRCDPISGHTALYWYRQSLGQGLEFLIYFQGNSAPDKSGLPSDRFSAERTGGSVSTLTIQRTQQEDSAVYLCASTLPGVAGVEETQYFGPGTRLLVL.

The chain recombines TRBV20-1 with TRBJ2-7; 7 bases are shared with TRBD2. Germline lookup yields CDR1 DFQATT and CDR2 SNEGSKA (reference sequence). This CDR3 contains 13 residues. Trimming cost V 3 bases and J 0 bases; bases outside gene matches: 2. DNA of the CDR3: TGCAGTGCTAGCGGGAGGACCTCCTACGAGCAGTACTTC. This codes for CSASGRTSYEQYF.

This clonotype was seen ten or more times. The chain is built from TRBV6-5 and TRBJ2-5; 14 positions match TRBD2. The CDR3 totals 17 residues. Germline assignment: CDR1 MNHEY and CDR2 SVGAGI. J lost 4 bases, V lost 5 bases, and 9 bases had no gene match. The CDR3 sequence: CASSTGLAGVRGETQYF. The DNA for the CDR3 is TGTGCCAGCAGTACGGGACTAGCGGGAGTGAGGGGAGAGACCCAGTACTTC.